The present T cell receptor (beta chain) was sequenced within a study of blood T cells in healthy people across ages. Study-level points and caveats: Per million T cells, TCR beta diversity dropped roughly linearly as age increased. Since the PBMCs were unsorted, naive and antigen-experienced cells could not be conclusively compared. Long-lived donors had more naive CD4+ cells and higher diversity than aged donors.

Combining a sample-barcoded 5' primer with a J-beta primer mix, a second PCR ran for roughly 7 to 11 cycles. Carrying 12 random nucleotides, a template-switch adaptor labeled each individual cDNA molecule. TCRdb fed the 5' RACE reads into MiXCR, producing one record per CDR3 protein. Of hundreds of thousands of distinct CDR3 sequences in the sample, under 40% were seen once. This clonotype was seen a handful of times. Its antigen is unknown. V gave up 5 bases and J gave up 2 bases, with 17 bases separating them. The CDR3 extends over 16 amino acids. The V gene's germline CDR1 is SGHTA and CDR2 FQGTGA. The origin of this receptor is a man younger than 35 in good health. Sequencing was performed on blood. The V gene is TRBV7-3, the J gene TRBJ2-3; D is perhaps TRBD2 (7 bases). The CDR3 nucleotides read TGTGCCAGCAGCCCTACGGGGGGCCACTCCACAGATACGCAGTATTTT. Amino acids: CASSPTGGHSTDTQYF.